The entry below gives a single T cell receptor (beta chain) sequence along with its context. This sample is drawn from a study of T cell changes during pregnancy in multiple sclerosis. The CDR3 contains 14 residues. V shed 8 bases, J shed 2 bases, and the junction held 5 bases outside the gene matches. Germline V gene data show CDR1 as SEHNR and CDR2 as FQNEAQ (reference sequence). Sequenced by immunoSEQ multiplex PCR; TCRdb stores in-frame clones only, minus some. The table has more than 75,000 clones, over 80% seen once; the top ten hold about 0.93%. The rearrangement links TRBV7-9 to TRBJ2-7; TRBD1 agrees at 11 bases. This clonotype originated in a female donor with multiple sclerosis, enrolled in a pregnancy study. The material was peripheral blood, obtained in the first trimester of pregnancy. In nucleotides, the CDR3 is TGTGCCAGCTTGGGGGGACAGGGGGCCTACGAGCAGTACTTC. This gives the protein CASLGGQGAYEQYF.